What follows describes a single T cell receptor beta chain. Its binding antigen is unknown. Base qualities were left out, and no much larger clone turns up one base away. The sample comes from a study of Ad26.COV2.S vaccination and SARS-CoV-2 variants listed by TCRdb under 2021. At the level of the whole study: Vaccine-arm donors came from COV1001, a multicentre, randomized, double-blind, placebo-controlled phase I-IIa trial of Ad26.COV2.S in healthy adults. Dosing of Ad26.COV2.S was intramuscular, at either 5x10^10 or 1x10^11 viral particles, delivered as one shot or as two shots spaced 56 days apart. The specificity and breadth of SARS-CoV-2-reactive T cell receptors after Ad26.COV2.S vaccination were assessed by TCRbeta repertoire sequencing. A total of 32 samples were included in the TCR-sequenced set, comprising roughly 19 Ad26.COV2.S vaccine recipients, 5 placebo recipients and 8 SARS-CoV-2 convalescent individuals. Trial participants were randomized into five groups of five: low-dose or high-dose Ad26.COV2.S given once or twice, or placebo on both occasions. Throughout the experiments and outcome assessment, investigators stayed blinded to trial group allocation. Study-level results and caveats: The study was not powered to compare responses between vaccine doses or regimens. According to the authors, total T cell responses may have been underestimated by the TCR breadth and depth analyses. Non-spike TCR breadth was comparable between vaccine and placebo recipients, consistent with the vaccine containing only spike. Higher spike-specific TCR breadth was observed in Ad26.COV2.S recipients than in placebo recipients (P = 0.0014). After vaccination, substantial breadth of spike-specific CD8+ and CD4+ T cell responses was reported.

The cysteine opens and the phenylalanine closes a CDR3 of 16 amino acids. Just the 48-base CDR3 DNA is kept, in frame starting at base 1. V is cut back by 3 bases and J by 4 bases, with 7 bases in the junction unmatched. CDR1 and CDR2 are drawn from the germline V gene (reference sequence): LNHDA, SQIVND. The immunoSEQ Assay was used to sequence TCRbeta CDR3 regions. After extraction, genomic DNA underwent amplification by bias-controlled multiplex PCR, followed by high-throughput sequencing. Regarding the original processing steps: To quantify the absolute abundance of each unique TCRbeta CDR3 region, sequences were collapsed and filtered. T cell fraction was estimated by normalization of TCRbeta template counts to usable DNA, with usable DNA being measured through amplification of reference genes present in all nucleated cells. Repertoire TCRs were annotated as SARS-CoV-2-specific when V gene, CDR3 amino acid sequence and J gene were exactly matched to a known reactive TCR set. The reference SARS-CoV-2 TCR set came from MIRA and was filtered for enrichment in COVID-19-positive ImmuneCODE repertoires, removing public or cross-reactive TCRs. Based on the MIRA antigens, annotated TCRs were further analysed at the level of specific ORF or position within ORF. Depth was the summed frequency of annotated unique rearrangements, while breadth was defined as annotated unique rearrangements over total unique productive rearrangements. Two-sided Wilcoxon rank-sum tests were applied when comparing TCR breadth between groups. TCRdb mirrors the immuneACCESS table, restricted to in-frame sequences. Some clones are absent from its copies; in checked studies, under half trace to an unresolved V gene, and the reason for the others is unknown. V, J and clone size are those of that table, while D and trimming were read from the DNA. The sample includes more than 400,000 clones, with around 90% observed a single time. The biggest ten clones account for roughly 3.9% of the sample.

The treatment or condition tag for this specimen amounts to: over 15 received Ad26.COV2.S at low or high dose, single or two shots; 5 received placebo; per-sample allocation not given. Repertoires of vaccine and placebo recipients were sequenced from samples collected on day 63 after the first injection. In Cohort 1b, about two dozen adults aged 18-55 years were enrolled at a single site in Boston, USA, between 29 July and 7 August 2020. Ad26.COV2.S consisted of a replication-incompetent adenovirus type 26 vector by which a prefusion-stabilized SARS-CoV-2 spike protein from the original Wuhan strain was expressed.

The source was peripheral blood, collected in a trial of Ad26.COV2.S vaccine versus placebo. The V and J genes are TRBV19 and TRBJ2-1; TRBD2 lines up with 9 middle nucleotides. This sequence was found in a person aged 18-60 years who received the Ad26.COV2.S COVID-19 vaccine or a placebo. The DNA sequence is TGTGCCAGTAGTATTATGGTAGCGGGAGTATACAATGAGCAGTTCTTC. The translation is CASSIMVAGVYNEQFF.